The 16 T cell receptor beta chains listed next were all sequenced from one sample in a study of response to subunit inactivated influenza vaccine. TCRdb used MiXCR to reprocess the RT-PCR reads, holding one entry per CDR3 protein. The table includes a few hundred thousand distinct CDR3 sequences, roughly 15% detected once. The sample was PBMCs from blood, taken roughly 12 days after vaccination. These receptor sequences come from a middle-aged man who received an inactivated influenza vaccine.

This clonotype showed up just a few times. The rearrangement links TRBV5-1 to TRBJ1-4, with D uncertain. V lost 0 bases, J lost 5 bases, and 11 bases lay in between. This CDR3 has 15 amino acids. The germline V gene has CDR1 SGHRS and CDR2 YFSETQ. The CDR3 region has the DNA TGCGCCAGCAGCTTGGGGGCGGCGGGAAATGAAAAACTGTTTTTT. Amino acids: CASSLGAAGNEKLFF.

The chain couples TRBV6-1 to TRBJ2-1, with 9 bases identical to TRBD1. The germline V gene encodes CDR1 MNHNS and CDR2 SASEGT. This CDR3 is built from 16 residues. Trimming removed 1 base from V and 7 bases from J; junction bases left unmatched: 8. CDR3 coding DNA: TGTGCCAGCAGTGAAGTCGATGGGACAGGGTGGAATGAGCAGTTCTTC. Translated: CASSEVDGTGWNEQFF.

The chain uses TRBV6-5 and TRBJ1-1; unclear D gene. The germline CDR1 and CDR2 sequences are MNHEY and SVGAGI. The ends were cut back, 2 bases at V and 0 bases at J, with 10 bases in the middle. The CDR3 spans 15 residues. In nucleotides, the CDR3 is TGTGCCAGCAGTTACGATCCCAGGCTGAACACTGAAGCTTTCTTT. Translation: CASSYDPRLNTEAFF.

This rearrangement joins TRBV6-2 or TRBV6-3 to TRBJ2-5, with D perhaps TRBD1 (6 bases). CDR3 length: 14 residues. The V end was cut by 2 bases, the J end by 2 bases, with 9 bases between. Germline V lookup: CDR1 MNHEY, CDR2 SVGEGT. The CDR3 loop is CASSYGGQQETQYF. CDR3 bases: TGTGCCAGCAGTTACGGTGGACAGCAAGAGACCCAGTACTTC.

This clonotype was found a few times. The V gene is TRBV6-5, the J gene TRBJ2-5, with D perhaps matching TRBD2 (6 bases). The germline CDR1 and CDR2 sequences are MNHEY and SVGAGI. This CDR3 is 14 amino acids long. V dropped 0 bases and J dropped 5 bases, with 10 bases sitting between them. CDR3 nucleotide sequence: TGTGCCAGCAGTTACTCGCCAGCGGGTGAGACCCAGTACTTC. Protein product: CASSYSPAGETQYF.

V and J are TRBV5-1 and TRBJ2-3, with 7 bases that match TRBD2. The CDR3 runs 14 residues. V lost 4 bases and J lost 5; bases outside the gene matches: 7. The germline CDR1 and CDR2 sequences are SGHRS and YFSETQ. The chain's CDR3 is CASSARGSEDTQYF. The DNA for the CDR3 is TGCGCCAGCAGCGCGCGGGGGTCGGAAGATACGCAGTATTTT.

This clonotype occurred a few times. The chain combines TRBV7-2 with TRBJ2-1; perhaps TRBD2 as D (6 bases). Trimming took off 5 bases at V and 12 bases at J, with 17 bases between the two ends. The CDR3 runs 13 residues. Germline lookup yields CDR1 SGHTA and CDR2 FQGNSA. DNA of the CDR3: TGTGCCAGCAGCCATCCCGCGGGGACGGGGCAGTTCTTC. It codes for CASSHPAGTGQFF.

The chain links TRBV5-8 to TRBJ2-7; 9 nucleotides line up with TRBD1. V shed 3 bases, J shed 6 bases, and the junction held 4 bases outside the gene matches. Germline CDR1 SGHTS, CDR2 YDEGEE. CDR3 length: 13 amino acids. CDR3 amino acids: CASSWNRGLEQYF. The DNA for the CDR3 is TGTGCCAGCAGCTGGAACAGGGGGCTCGAGCAGTACTTC.

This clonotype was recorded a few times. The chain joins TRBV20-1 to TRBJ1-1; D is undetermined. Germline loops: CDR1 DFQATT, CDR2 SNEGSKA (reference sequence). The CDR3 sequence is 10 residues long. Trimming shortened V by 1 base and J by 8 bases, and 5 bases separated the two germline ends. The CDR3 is CSARGREAFF. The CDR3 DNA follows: TGCAGTGCTAGAGGGAGGGAAGCTTTCTTT.

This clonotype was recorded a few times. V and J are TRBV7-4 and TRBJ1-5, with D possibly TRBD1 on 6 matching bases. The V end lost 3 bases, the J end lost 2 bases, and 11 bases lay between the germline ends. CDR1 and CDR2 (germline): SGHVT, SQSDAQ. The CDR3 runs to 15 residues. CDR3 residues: CASSLAHRGNQPQHF. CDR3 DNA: TGTGCCAGCAGCTTGGCCCACAGGGGCAATCAGCCCCAGCATTTT. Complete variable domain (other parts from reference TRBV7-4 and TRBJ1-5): GAGVSQSPRYKVAKRGRDVALRCDSISGHVTLYWYRQTLGQGSEVLTYSQSDAQRDKSGRPSGRFSAERPERSVSTLKIQRTEQGDSAVYLCASSLAHRGNQPQHFGDGTRLSIL.

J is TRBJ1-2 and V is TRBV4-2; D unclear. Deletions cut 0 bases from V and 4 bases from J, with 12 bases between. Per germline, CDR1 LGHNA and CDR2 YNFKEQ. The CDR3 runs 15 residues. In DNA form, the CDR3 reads TGTGCCAGCAGCCAAGATCACGGGGAGGGCTATGGCTACACCTTC. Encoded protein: CASSQDHGEGYGYTF.

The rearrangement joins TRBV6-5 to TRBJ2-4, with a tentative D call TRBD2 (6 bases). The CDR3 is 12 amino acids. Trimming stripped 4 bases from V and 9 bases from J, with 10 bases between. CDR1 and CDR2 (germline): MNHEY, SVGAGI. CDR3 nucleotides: TGTGCCAGCAGTTCAGGGAGGTCCATTCAGTACTTC. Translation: CASSSGRSIQYF.

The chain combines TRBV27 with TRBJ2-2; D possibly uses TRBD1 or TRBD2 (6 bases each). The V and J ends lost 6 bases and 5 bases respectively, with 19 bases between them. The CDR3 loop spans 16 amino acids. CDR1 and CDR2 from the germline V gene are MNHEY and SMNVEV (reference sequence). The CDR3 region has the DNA TGTGCCAGCAGAGAGTGGGGGGCTCTAGAGACCGGGGAGCTGTTTTTT. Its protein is CASREWGALETGELFF.

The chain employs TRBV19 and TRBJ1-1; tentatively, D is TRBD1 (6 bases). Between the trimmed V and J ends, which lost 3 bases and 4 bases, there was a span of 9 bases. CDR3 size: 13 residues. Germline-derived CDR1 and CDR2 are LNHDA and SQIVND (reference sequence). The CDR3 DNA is TGTGCCAGTAGTATCTGGGGGCGCACTGAAGCTTTCTTT. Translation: CASSIWGRTEAFF.

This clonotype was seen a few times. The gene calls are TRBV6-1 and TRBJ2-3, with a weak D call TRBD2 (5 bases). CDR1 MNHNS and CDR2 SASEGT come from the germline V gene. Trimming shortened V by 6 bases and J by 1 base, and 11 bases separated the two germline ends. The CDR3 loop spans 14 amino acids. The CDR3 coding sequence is TGTGCCAGCAGGCGGGCTGGGGGCACAGATACGCAGTATTTT. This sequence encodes CASRRAGGTDTQYF.

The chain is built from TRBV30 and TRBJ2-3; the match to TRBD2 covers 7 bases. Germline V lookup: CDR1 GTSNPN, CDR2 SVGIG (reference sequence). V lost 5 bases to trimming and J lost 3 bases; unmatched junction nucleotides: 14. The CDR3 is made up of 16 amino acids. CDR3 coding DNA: TGTGCCTGGGAGGGTGTTGGGCGGGAGAGAACAGATACGCAGTATTTT. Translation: CAWEGVGRERTDTQYF.